This T cell receptor (beta chain) appears in the sequencing data of a study of blood T cell repertoires in COVID-19. Trimming took 5 bases from V and 8 from J, leaving 16 bases between them. The length of the CDR3 is 14 residues. CDR1 MNHEY and CDR2 SMNVEV come from the germline V gene (reference sequence). The protocol was immunoSEQ multiplex PCR, while the TCRdb copy is restricted to in-frame clones and leaves out a portion. The table shows approximately 260,000 clones, with 85% to 95% occurring only once. The TCR sequence derives from a woman between 18 and 29 years old who had recovered from COVID-19. Specimen: PBMCs or T cells enriched from blood (not recorded which). This chain uses TRBV27 with TRBJ2-1; perhaps TRBD2 as D (6 bases). The CDR3 loop reads CASSPPGTGDEQFF. In nucleotides, the CDR3 is TGTGCCAGCAGTCCTCCCGGGACTGGAGATGAGCAGTTCTTC.